Following are 28 T cell receptor beta chains from one sample sequenced in a study of early T cells in non-severe SARS-CoV-2 infection. TCRdb redid the calling of the 5' RACE reads with MiXCR, one entry per CDR3 protein. The sample yields roughly 70,000 distinct CDR3 sequences, approximately 13% seen once. Sequenced: whole blood. The source of these receptors is an adult who was a healthcare worker with PCR-confirmed SARS-CoV-2 infection or an uninfected control (not recorded which).

This clonotype was seen once. The rearrangement uses TRBV7-2 and TRBJ2-5; 13 positions agree with TRBD2. CDR3 length: 18 amino acids. Germline V gene sequence: CDR1 SGHTA, CDR2 FQGNSA. J gave up 5 bases and V 1 base, and 10 bases lay outside the gene matches. The CDR3 region has the DNA TGTGCCAGCAGCTTAGTAACTAGCGGGGGGGCCGTCGAGGAGACCCAGTACTTC. This encodes CASSLVTSGGAVEETQYF. Filled out from reference TRBV7-2 and TRBJ2-5, the complete variable domain reads GAGVSQSPSNKVTEKGKDVELRCDPISGHTALYWYRQSLGQGLEFLIYFQGNSAPDKSGLPSDRFSAERTGGSVSTLTIQRTQQEDSAVYLCASSLVTSGGAVEETQYFGPGTRLLVL.

This clonotype showed up many times. The rearrangement uses TRBV3-1 and TRBJ2-7; TRBD2 matches 12 bases. Trimming took 3 bases from V and 4 from J; bases not matched to a gene: 1. The CDR3 runs to 14 residues. Per germline, CDR1 LGHDT and CDR2 YNNKEL (reference sequence). The CDR3 loop reads CASSQTSGGYEQYF. In nucleotides, the CDR3 is TGTGCCAGCAGCCAGACTAGCGGGGGTTACGAGCAGTACTTC.

This clonotype was recorded many times. The chain combines TRBV9 with TRBJ1-3, with 8 bases fitting TRBD1. The germline V gene has CDR1 SGDLS and CDR2 YYNGEE. The CDR3 spans 16 residues. Unmatched junction bases numbered 9, after V lost 3 bases and J lost 4 bases. The CDR3: CASSADPRGPGNTIYF. CDR3 nucleotides: TGTGCCAGCAGCGCTGACCCCAGGGGGCCCGGAAACACCATATATTTT. Full variable domain (missing parts from reference TRBV9 and TRBJ1-3): DSGVTQTPKHLITATGQRVTLRCSPRSGDLSVYWYQQSLDQGLQFLIQYYNGEERAKGNILERFSAQQFPDLHSELNLSSLELGDSALYFCASSADPRGPGNTIYFGEGSWLTVV.

The V call is TRBV9, the J call TRBJ2-2, with D maybe TRBD1 (5 bases). The CDR3 is 13 amino acids. Germline lookup yields CDR1 SGDLS and CDR2 YYNGEE. Trimming stripped 0 bases from V and 6 bases from J, with 6 bases between. The CDR3 sequence is CASSVAGPGELFF. The CDR3, as DNA: TGTGCCAGCAGCGTAGCAGGGCCCGGGGAGCTGTTTTTT.

This clonotype occurred many times. The V and J genes are TRBV7-2 and TRBJ2-1, with TRBD2 matching over 10 bases. Germline values: CDR1 SGHTA, CDR2 FQGNSA. CDR3 size: 17 residues. V shed 4 bases and J 2 bases; nucleotides not matched to a gene: 8. CDR3 DNA sequence: TGTGCCAGCAGCTCGTTCCGAGGACTAGCGGCCTACAATGAGCAGTTCTTC. It specifies CASSSFRGLAAYNEQFF.

This clonotype occurred many times. This CDR3 reads CASSLRTSGSVGELFF. CDR3 nucleotide sequence: TGCGCCAGCAGCCTCCGGACTAGCGGGAGCGTCGGGGAGCTGTTTTTT. The chain joins TRBV4-1 to TRBJ2-2; 13 nucleotides match TRBD2. The CDR3 loop spans 16 amino acids. V was clipped by 4 bases and J by 7 bases; unmatched bases: 6. The germline CDR1 and CDR2 sequences are MGHRA and YSYEKL.

Only a few counts were recorded for this clonotype. This chain links TRBV28 with TRBJ2-7, with D perhaps matching TRBD1 (6 bases). Trimming took off 6 bases at V and 4 bases at J, with 22 bases between the two ends. CDR3 length: 16 residues. CDR1 is MDHEN, CDR2 SYDVKM, per germline. CDR3: CASSTYKRQARYEQYF. The CDR3 DNA follows: TGTGCCAGCAGCACCTATAAGCGACAGGCTCGGTACGAGCAGTACTTC. Full variable domain (rest looked up from reference TRBV28 and TRBJ2-7): DVKVTQSSRYLVKRTGEKVFLECVQDMDHENMFWYRQDPGLGLRLIYFSYDVKMKEKGDIPEGYSVSREKKERFSLILESASTNQTSMYLCASSTYKRQARYEQYFGPGTRLTVT.

This clonotype was picked up many times. The chain is built from TRBV29-1 and TRBJ2-3; a weak D match, TRBD2 (6 bases). V shed 1 base and J shed 8 bases, with 19 bases lying between them. The CDR3 has 15 amino acids. CDR1 and CDR2 (germline): SQVTM, ANQGSEA. Written as DNA, the CDR3 is TGCAGCGTTGAAGGAATAGCGGTGATCTCGGGTACGCAGTATTTT. Protein sequence: CSVEGIAVISGTQYF.

This clonotype was observed at least ten times. The rearrangement joins TRBV7-2 to TRBJ2-3; 8 bases are a match to TRBD2. From germline, CDR1 is SGHTA and CDR2 FQGNSA. V dropped 1 base and J dropped 2; count of bases not matched to a gene: 2. This CDR3 spans 15 amino acids. The CDR3 coding sequence is TGTGCCAGCAGCTTAGTTAGCGGGACCACAGATACGCAGTATTTT. Protein product: CASSLVSGTTDTQYF.

This clonotype was seen at least ten times. The V and J genes are TRBV19 and TRBJ1-6; D possibly corresponds to TRBD1 (5 bases). With 7 bases removed from V and 2 bases from J, the gap between germline ends came to 9 bases. The V gene's germline CDR1 is LNHDA and CDR2 SQIVND (reference sequence). The CDR3 runs to 14 residues. The DNA of the CDR3 is TGTGCCAGTAACGCGGGGCCCTATAATTCACCCCTCCACTTT. This sequence encodes CASNAGPYNSPLHF.

The rearrangement joins TRBV10-3 to TRBJ2-7; D may be TRBD1 (6 bases). CDR1 is ENHRY, CDR2 SYGVKD, per germline. The ends were cut back, 2 bases at V and 0 bases at J, with 11 bases in the middle. The CDR3 loop spans 15 amino acids. CDR3 nucleotides: TGTGCCATCAGTGAGAACCACAGGGTCTCCTACGAGCAGTACTTC. As protein: CAISENHRVSYEQYF.

This clonotype was detected a few times. The genes are TRBV29-1 and TRBJ1-2, with 9 bases lining up with TRBD1. The CDR3 has 13 amino acids. Unmatched junction bases numbered 5, after V lost 7 bases and J lost 2 bases. Germline CDR1 reads SQVTM; CDR2 reads ANQGSEA. The CDR3 DNA follows: TGCAGCGCCGTAGGACAGGGGAACTATGGCTACACCTTC. Translating gives CSAVGQGNYGYTF.

In this sample, this clonotype turned up many times. V usage is TRBV4-1 and J usage is TRBJ2-2; 14 bases map to TRBD2. The length of the CDR3 is 17 residues. Germline V lookup: CDR1 MGHRA, CDR2 YSYEKL. With V trimmed by 6 bases and J by 0 bases, 3 bases remained unmatched. The CDR3 region is CASRGLAGVANTGELFF. The CDR3 DNA reads as TGCGCCAGCAGGGGACTAGCGGGGGTTGCGAACACCGGGGAGCTGTTTTTT.

The CDR3 loop is CASSLRSQETQYF. CDR3 nucleotides: TGTGCCAGCAGCTTGAGGAGCCAAGAGACCCAGTACTTC. This chain uses TRBV5-6 with TRBJ2-5; no clear D gene. The CDR3 has 13 amino acids. The germline V gene has CDR1 SGHDT and CDR2 YYEEEE. V lost 1 base to trimming and J lost 1 base, with 5 bases between them. The full variable domain, rest sourced from reference TRBV5-6 and TRBJ2-5, is DAGVTQSPTHLIKTRGQQVTLRCSPKSGHDTVSWYQQALGQGPQFIFQYYEEEERQRGNFPDRFSGHQFPNYSSELNVNALLLGDSALYLCASSLRSQETQYFGPGTRLLVL.

This clonotype was counted a few times. The chain joins TRBV27 to TRBJ1-4; TRBD1 agrees at 7 bases. Germline values: CDR1 MNHEY, CDR2 SMNVEV (reference sequence). With 4 bases clipped from V and 1 base from J, the junction kept 6 bases outside the gene matches. The CDR3 consists of 16 residues. In DNA, the CDR3 is TGTGCCAGCAGTTCGACAGGGAGGGTAACTAATGAAAAACTGTTTTTT. Protein sequence: CASSSTGRVTNEKLFF.

With regard to this clonotype: This clone may be a read error of a much larger clone one base away. V is TRBV24-1 and J is TRBJ2-5, with 7 bases lining up with TRBD2. This CDR3 contains 14 residues. The trim removed 10 bases at V and 3 bases at J, leaving 10 bases unmatched. Germline V lookup: CDR1 KGHDR, CDR2 SFDVKD. As DNA, the CDR3 is TGTGCCACTCAATCCGCCGGGACTAAAGAGACCCAGTACTTC. It specifies CATQSAGTKETQYF.

This clonotype was counted at least ten times. The gene calls are TRBV27 and TRBJ2-7, with D perhaps being TRBD1 or TRBD2 (6 bases each). Per germline, CDR1 MNHEY and CDR2 SMNVEV (reference sequence). Trimming removed 6 bases at V and 5 bases at J, with 23 bases between. CDR3 length: 16 residues. CDR3 coding DNA: TGTGCCAGCAGCCGGGGGCCGGGGATAACAACCCACGAGCAGTACTTC. Translated: CASSRGPGITTHEQYF.

This chain uses TRBV19 with TRBJ2-1; D not resolved. The CDR3 is 15 residues long. Germline V CDR1 and CDR2: LNHDA, SQIVND (reference sequence). V was trimmed by 7 bases and J by 7 bases, leaving 20 bases between them. The CDR3 spells CASTGRIDGSNEQFF. CDR3 coding DNA: TGTGCCAGTACCGGACGTATCGATGGTAGTAATGAGCAGTTCTTC.

The chain couples TRBV27 to TRBJ2-7; the D gene is possibly TRBD1 (5 bases). The germline V gene has CDR1 MNHEY and CDR2 SMNVEV (reference sequence). The CDR3 length is 15 residues. V lost 6 bases and J lost 6, with 21 bases in between. CDR3 sequence (DNA): TGTGCCAGCAGACAATTCATGGGGCCCGACGCCGAGCAGTACTTC. This sequence encodes CASRQFMGPDAEQYF.

This clonotype was recorded many times. V gene TRBV15 combines with J gene TRBJ1-3, with D hard to call. CDR1 and CDR2 (germline): LNHNV, YYDKDF (reference sequence). This CDR3 has 12 amino acids. The V and J ends lost 0 bases and 7 bases respectively, with 4 bases between them. This CDR3 is CATSRDVNTIYF. The CDR3 nucleotides are TGTGCCACCAGCAGAGATGTGAACACCATATATTTT. The full variable domain, with the rest looked up from reference TRBV15 and TRBJ1-3, is DAMVIQNPRYQVTQFGKPVTLSCSQTLNHNVMYWYQQKSSQAPKLLFHYYDKDFNNEADTPDNFQSRRPNTSFCFLDIRSPGLGDTAMYLCATSRDVNTIYFGEGSWLTVV.

This clonotype was picked up many times. The chain combines TRBV7-9 with TRBJ1-1; TRBD1 agrees at 8 bases. The germline V gene has CDR1 SEHNR and CDR2 FQNEAQ (reference sequence). Unmatched junction bases numbered 6, after V lost 5 bases and J lost 4 bases. The CDR3 runs to 14 residues. The CDR3 region is CASSPGQGSTEAFF. CDR3 sequence (DNA): TGTGCCAGCAGCCCCGGACAGGGAAGCACTGAAGCTTTCTTT.

The chain uses TRBV12-3 or TRBV12-4 and TRBJ2-1, with 8 bases aligning to TRBD1. The CDR3 has 12 residues. The junction had 7 bases not matched to a gene; V was cut back by 5 bases and J by 13 bases. CDR3 nucleotide sequence: TGTGCCAGCAGTGAATGGACAGGGTTTCAGTTCTTC. Protein sequence: CASSEWTGFQFF.

J is TRBJ2-5 and V is TRBV10-2, with D possibly being TRBD2 (6 bases). This CDR3 has 15 amino acids. Germline CDR1 is WSHSY and CDR2 is SAAADI. V lost 5 bases, J lost 3 bases, and 16 bases lay in between. The CDR3 loop is CASSRRRGLEETQYF. CDR3 DNA sequence: TGCGCCAGCAGTAGAAGGAGGGGTTTAGAAGAGACCCAGTACTTC.

The sample holds many counts of this clonotype. The chain is built from TRBV20-1 and TRBJ1-1, with D maybe TRBD1 (6 bases). Germline V CDR1 and CDR2: DFQATT, SNEGSKA (reference sequence). The CDR3 loop spans 15 amino acids. V was cut by 0 bases and J by 4 bases, with 15 bases left in between. CDR3 in amino acids: CSARDPAQGSTEAFF. The DNA of the CDR3 is TGCAGTGCTAGAGATCCGGCGCAGGGGTCCACTGAAGCTTTCTTT.

This clonotype was counted only a few times. V gene TRBV28 combines with J gene TRBJ2-1, with a possible D match to TRBD2 (7 bases). Germline V gene data show CDR1 as MDHEN and CDR2 as SYDVKM. The V and J ends lost 10 bases and 7 bases respectively, with 23 bases between them. The CDR3 spans 15 residues. CDR3 in amino acids: CATGTRRGLGNEQFF. For the CDR3, the DNA is TGTGCCACAGGGACCCGGCGGGGGCTTGGGAATGAGCAGTTCTTC.

In this sample, this clonotype turned up a few times. The chain joins TRBV7-2 to TRBJ2-7, with 8 bases aligning to TRBD1. V dropped 9 bases and J dropped 4; count of bases not matched to a gene: 8. The CDR3 contains 13 residues. Germline V gives CDR1 SGHTA, CDR2 FQGNSA. The DNA of the CDR3 is TGTGCCAGTAGACGGACAGGGTTGTACGAGCAGTACTTC. Encoded protein: CASRRTGLYEQYF.

This rearrangement joins TRBV5-5 to TRBJ1-5; D unclear. Germline loops: CDR1 SGHKS, CDR2 YYEKEE (reference sequence). V was trimmed by 0 bases and J by 0 bases, leaving 10 bases between them. This CDR3 is 16 amino acids long. Here the CDR3 reads CASSLARGNSNQPQHF. CDR3 bases: TGTGCCAGCAGCTTGGCTCGCGGAAATAGCAATCAGCCCCAGCATTTT.

The V and J genes are TRBV29-1 and TRBJ2-1; TRBD2 aligns across 7 bases. The CDR3 runs 12 residues. Germline V lookup: CDR1 SQVTM, CDR2 ANQGSEA. The J segment lost 7 bases and the V segment lost 4 bases, leaving 4 bases of the junction unmatched. The CDR3 loop reads CSVVRGRNEQFF. The CDR3 DNA sequence: TGCAGCGTTGTCCGCGGGAGAAATGAGCAGTTCTTC.